By share of the sample, the clone carrying this T cell receptor beta chain is medium-sized. First-strand cDNA relied on TRAV- and TRBV-specific primers spanning alpha and beta chains. TCRs underwent around 18 PCR cycles of amplification with a constant-region primer and V-primer adapter. The mRNA which had been isolated was amplified by in vitro transcription. TCRdb reprocessed the reads via MiXCR and lists one record per CDR3 protein. The table has roughly 30,000 distinct CDR3 sequences, 45% to 55% seen once. The CDR3 spans 16 residues. From germline, CDR1 is MNHNY and CDR2 SVGAGI (reference sequence). Trimming stripped 6 bases from V and 6 bases from J, with 22 bases between. This record comes from a study of low-dose radiotherapy and immunotherapy resistance in tumors. Described time point: after trial treatment. Described treatment: LDRT plus nivolumab, ipilimumab, low-dose cyclophosphamide and aspirin (RACIN trial). The donors' regimen was nivolumab, ipilimumab, aspirin, low-dose cyclophosphamide and low-dose radiotherapy.

The sequencing used PBMCs, collected after low-dose radiotherapy plus immunotherapy. The source is a male donor with gallbladder cancer. The gene calls are TRBV6-6 and TRBJ2-3; D perhaps matches TRBD2 (6 bases). The CDR3 DNA reads as TGTGCCAGCAGCCTCCGGGACTCGGTTCCGACTGATACGCAGTATTTT. It codes for CASSLRDSVPTDTQYF.